This TCR beta chain was identified in a study of cytomegalovirus exposure and HLA in healthy donors. Clones were sequenced by immunoSEQ multiplex PCR, and TCRdb holds only the in-frame ones, with some missing. The sample lists 150,000 to 200,000 clones, 75% to 90% seen once, with 16% in the top ten. With 6 bases clipped from V and 4 bases from J, the junction kept 6 bases outside the gene matches. The CDR3 runs to 15 residues. CDR1 is MDHEN, CDR2 SYDVKM, per germline. The receptor's source is a man younger than 35 in good health and CMV-seropositive. V and J are TRBV28 and TRBJ1-4; TRBD1 agrees at 9 bases. The material sequenced was PBMCs. CDR3 sequence: CASRGLDRGNEKLFF. The CDR3 nucleotides are TGTGCCAGCAGGGGCTTGGACAGGGGTAATGAAAAACTGTTTTTT.